These T cell receptor beta chains were read from a single sample in a study of identical twins. TCRdb redid the calling of the 5' RACE reads with MiXCR, one entry per CDR3 protein. Of nearly 650,000 distinct CDR3 sequences in the sample, about 7.6% were seen once. These data are also associated with another study on yellow fever vaccine responses in identical twins.

The sequencing sample was made of PBMCs. The receptors here all came from a woman between 18 and 29 years old in good health. The CDR3 runs from the conserved cysteine through the conserved F or W. The D gene is left open where the match is weak. For some rows the clone size is stated as once, few or many, or as a class when expanded; others skip it.

cdr3_nt cdr3_aa j_call clone_size v_call d_call
TGTGCCAGCAGTGGGACAGATCGGACTTCACCCCTCCACTTT CASSGTDRTSPLHF TRBJ1-6 few TRBV25-1 .
TGTGCCAGCAGGTCTCGTCCGGGACTAGCGGGGGAACTAGCCAAAAACATTCAGTACTTC CASRSRPGLAGELAKNIQYF TRBJ2-4 few TRBV6-8 TRBD2
TGTGCCAGCAGTTTAGGATCCGGGGAGACCCAGTACTTC CASSLGSGETQYF TRBJ2-5 many TRBV12-3/TRBV12-4 .
TGTGCCAGCAGCCAAGTCGGGATGGCTTTCTTT CASSQVGMAFF TRBJ1-1 few TRBV7-2 .
TGTGCCAGCAGCTTAGTGGGAGGCTACACCTTC CASSLVGGYTF TRBJ1-2 many TRBV7-9 .
TGTGCCACCAGCGACCCCGGGACAGACAACACCGGGGAGCTGTTTTTT CATSDPGTDNTGELFF TRBJ2-2 many TRBV15 TRBD1
TGTGCCAGCAGACGGACAGGGGGCAACGAGCAGTACTTC CASRRTGGNEQYF TRBJ2-7 . TRBV27 TRBD1
TGTGCCAGCACCGGATCAGGGGGGACTGAAGCTTTCTTT CASTGSGGTEAFF TRBJ1-1 few TRBV6-1 TRBD1
TGTGCCAGCAGCTACGGGACTAGCAGTCGAAATGAGCAGTTCTTC CASSYGTSSRNEQFF TRBJ2-1 . TRBV12-3/TRBV12-4 TRBD2
TGTGCCAGCAGCTTAGAATGGGGACAGGGTGGAGAGACCCAGTACTTC CASSLEWGQGGETQYF TRBJ2-5 few TRBV7-8 TRBD1
TGTGCCAGCAGCTTGCAGGGGATGGGTTCGGAGACCCAGTACTTC CASSLQGMGSETQYF TRBJ2-5 few TRBV5-5 .
TGTGCTAGTGGTCCGACTAGCGGGAGTTCAAATGAGCAGTTCTTC CASGPTSGSSNEQFF TRBJ2-1 many TRBV12-5 TRBD2
TGCGCCAGCAGCACCGGGACAGGGGGAGATGAAAAACTGTTTTTT CASSTGTGGDEKLFF TRBJ1-4 few TRBV5-1 TRBD1
TGTGCCAGCAGCGTAGAGGAGAGGTACAATGAGCAGTTCTTC CASSVEERYNEQFF TRBJ2-1 few TRBV9 .